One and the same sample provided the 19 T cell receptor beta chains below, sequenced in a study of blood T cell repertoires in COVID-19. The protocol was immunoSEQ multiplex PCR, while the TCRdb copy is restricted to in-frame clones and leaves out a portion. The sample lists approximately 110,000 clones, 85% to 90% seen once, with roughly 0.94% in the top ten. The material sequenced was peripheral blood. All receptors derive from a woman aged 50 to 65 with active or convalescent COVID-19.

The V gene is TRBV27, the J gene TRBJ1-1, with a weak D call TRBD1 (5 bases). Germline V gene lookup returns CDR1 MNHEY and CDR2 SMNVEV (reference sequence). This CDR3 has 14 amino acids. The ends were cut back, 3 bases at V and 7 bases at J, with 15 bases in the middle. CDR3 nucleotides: TGTGCCAGCAGTTTTACCCTTCTTACAGGTGAAGCTTTCTTT. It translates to CASSFTLLTGEAFF.

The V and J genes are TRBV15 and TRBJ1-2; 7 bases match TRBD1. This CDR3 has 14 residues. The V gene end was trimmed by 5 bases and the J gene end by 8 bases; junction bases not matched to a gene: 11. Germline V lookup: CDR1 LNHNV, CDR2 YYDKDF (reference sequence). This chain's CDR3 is CATSEPDREYGYTF. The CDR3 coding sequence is TGTGCCACCAGCGAGCCCGACAGGGAATACGGCTACACCTTC.

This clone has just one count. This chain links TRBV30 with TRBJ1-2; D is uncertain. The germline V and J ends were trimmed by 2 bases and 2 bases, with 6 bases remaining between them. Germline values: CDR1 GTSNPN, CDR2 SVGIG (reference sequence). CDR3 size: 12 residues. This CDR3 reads CAWSLGNYGYTF. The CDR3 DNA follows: TGTGCCTGGAGTCTCGGGAACTATGGCTACACCTTC.

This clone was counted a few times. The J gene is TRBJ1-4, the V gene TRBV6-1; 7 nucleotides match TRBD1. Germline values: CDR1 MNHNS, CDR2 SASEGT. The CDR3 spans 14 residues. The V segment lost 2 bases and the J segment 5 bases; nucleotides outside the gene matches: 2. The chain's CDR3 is CASSERDRNEKLFF. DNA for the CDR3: TGTGCCAGCAGTGAACGGGACAGAAATGAAAAACTGTTTTTT.

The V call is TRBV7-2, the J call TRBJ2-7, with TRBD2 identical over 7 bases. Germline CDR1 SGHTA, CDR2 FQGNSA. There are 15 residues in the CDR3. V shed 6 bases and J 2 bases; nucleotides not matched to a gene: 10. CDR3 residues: CASRFRSGVAYEQYF. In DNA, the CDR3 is TGTGCCAGCAGGTTTAGGAGCGGGGTAGCCTACGAGCAGTACTTC.

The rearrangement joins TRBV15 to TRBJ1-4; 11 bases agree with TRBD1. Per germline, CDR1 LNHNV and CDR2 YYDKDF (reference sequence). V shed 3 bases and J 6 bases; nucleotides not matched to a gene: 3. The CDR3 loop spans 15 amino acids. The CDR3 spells CATSRDRGLDEKLFF. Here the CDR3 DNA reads TGTGCCACCAGCAGGGACAGGGGGCTGGATGAAAAACTGTTTTTT.

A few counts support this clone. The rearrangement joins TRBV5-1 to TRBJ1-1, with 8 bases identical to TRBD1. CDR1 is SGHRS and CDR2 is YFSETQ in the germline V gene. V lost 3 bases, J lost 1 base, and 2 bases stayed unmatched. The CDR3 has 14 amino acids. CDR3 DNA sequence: TGCGCCAGCAGCTGGGGGACAGGGAACACTGAAGCTTTCTTT. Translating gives CASSWGTGNTEAFF.

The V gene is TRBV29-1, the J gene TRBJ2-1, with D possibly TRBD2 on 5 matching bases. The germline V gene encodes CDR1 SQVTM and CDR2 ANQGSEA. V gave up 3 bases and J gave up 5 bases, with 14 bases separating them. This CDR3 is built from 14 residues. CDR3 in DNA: TGCAGCGTTGAGGGAGCAGGTTTCAACAATGAGCAGTTCTTC. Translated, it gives CSVEGAGFNNEQFF.

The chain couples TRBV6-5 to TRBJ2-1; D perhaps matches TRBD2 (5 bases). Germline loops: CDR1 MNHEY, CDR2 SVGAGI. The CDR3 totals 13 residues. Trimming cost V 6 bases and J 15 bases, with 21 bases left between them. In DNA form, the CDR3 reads TGTGCCAGCAGCGACCATCGGACCGGGGTTTTGTTCTTC. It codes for CASSDHRTGVLFF.

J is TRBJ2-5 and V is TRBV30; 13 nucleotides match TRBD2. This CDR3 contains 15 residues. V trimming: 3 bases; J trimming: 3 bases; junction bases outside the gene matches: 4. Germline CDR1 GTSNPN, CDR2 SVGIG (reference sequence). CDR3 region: CAWSGTSGIKETQYF. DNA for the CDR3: TGTGCCTGGAGCGGGACTAGCGGGATAAAAGAGACCCAGTACTTC.

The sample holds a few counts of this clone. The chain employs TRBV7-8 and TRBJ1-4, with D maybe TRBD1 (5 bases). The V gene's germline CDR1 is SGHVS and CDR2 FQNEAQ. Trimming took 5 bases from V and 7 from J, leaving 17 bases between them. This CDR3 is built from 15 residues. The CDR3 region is CASSDGRGLGEKLFF. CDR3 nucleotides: TGTGCCAGCAGCGATGGAAGGGGCTTGGGTGAAAAACTGTTTTTT. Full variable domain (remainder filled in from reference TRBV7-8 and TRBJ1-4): GAGVSQSPRYKVAKRGQDVALRCDPISGHVSLFWYQQALGQGPEFLTYFQNEAQLDKSGLPSDRFFAERPEGSVSTLKIQRTQQEDSAVYLCASSDGRGLGEKLFFGSGTQLSVL.

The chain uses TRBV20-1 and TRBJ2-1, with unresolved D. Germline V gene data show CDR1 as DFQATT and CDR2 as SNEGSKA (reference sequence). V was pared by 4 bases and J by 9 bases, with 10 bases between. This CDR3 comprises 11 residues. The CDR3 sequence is CSATHEAEQFF. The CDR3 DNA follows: TGCAGTGCTACCCACGAAGCTGAGCAGTTCTTC.

The CDR3 DNA reads TGTGCCAGCAGTTTAAGGCTAGCGGGAGGGACAGCCACCGGGGAGCTGTTTTTT. Amino acids: CASSLRLAGGTATGELFF. This chain uses TRBV27 with TRBJ2-2; 12 nucleotides align to TRBD2. CDR3 length equals 18 residues. The junction had 8 bases not matched to a gene; V was cut back by 2 bases and J by 4 bases. The germline CDR1 and CDR2 sequences are MNHEY and SMNVEV (reference sequence).

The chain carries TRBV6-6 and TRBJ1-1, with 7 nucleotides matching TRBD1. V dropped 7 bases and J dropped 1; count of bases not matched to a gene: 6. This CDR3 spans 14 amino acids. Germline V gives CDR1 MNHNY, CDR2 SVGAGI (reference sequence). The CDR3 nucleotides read TGTGCCAGCAAGTGGGGACAGTCGAACACTGAAGCTTTCTTT. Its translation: CASKWGQSNTEAFF.

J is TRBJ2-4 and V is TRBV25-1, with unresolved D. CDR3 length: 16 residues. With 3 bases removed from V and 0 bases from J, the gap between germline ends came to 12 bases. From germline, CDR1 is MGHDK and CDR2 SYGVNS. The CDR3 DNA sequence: TGTGCCAGCAGTGACCCCCGTAGATCAGCCAAAAACATTCAGTACTTC. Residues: CASSDPRRSAKNIQYF.

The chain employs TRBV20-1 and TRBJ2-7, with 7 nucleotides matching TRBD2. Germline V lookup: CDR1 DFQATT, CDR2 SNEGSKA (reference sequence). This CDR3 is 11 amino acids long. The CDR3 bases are TGCGGAGGACTAGTCTCCTACGAGCAGTACTTC. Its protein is CGGLVSYEQYF.

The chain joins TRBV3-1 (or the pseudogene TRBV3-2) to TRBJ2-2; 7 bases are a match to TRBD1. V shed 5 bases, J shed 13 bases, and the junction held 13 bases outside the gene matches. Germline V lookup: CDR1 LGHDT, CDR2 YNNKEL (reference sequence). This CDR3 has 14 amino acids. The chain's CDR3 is CASSTHDRVRGLFF. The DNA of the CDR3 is TGTGCCAGCAGCACCCACGACAGGGTCCGGGGGCTGTTTTTT.

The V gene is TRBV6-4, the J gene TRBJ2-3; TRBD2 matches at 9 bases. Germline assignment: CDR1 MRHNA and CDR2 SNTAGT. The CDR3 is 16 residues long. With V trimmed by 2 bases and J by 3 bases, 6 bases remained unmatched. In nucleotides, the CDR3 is TGTGCCAGCAGTGACCGAAATCTAGCGGGGACAGATACGCAGTATTTT. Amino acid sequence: CASSDRNLAGTDTQYF.

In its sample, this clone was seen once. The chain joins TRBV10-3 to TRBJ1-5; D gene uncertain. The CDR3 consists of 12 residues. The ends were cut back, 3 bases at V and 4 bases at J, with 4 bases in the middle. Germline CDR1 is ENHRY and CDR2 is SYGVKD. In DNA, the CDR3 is TGTGCCATCAGTGACTTTAATCAGCCCCAGCATTTT. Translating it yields CAISDFNQPQHF.